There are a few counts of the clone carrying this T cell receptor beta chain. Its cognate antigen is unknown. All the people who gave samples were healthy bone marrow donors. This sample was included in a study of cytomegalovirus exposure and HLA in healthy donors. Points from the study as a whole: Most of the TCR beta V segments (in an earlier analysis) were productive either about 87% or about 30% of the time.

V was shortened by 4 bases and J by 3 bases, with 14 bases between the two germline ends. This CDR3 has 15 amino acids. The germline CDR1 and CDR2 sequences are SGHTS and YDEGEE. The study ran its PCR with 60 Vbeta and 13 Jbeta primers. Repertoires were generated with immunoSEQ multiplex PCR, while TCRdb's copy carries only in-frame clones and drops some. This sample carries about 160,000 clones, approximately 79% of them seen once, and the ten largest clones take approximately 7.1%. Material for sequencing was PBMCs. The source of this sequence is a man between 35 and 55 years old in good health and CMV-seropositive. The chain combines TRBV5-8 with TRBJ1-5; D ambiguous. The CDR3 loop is CASSPTPAPNQPQHF. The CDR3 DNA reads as TGTGCCAGCAGCCCGACTCCGGCCCCCAATCAGCCCCAGCATTTT.